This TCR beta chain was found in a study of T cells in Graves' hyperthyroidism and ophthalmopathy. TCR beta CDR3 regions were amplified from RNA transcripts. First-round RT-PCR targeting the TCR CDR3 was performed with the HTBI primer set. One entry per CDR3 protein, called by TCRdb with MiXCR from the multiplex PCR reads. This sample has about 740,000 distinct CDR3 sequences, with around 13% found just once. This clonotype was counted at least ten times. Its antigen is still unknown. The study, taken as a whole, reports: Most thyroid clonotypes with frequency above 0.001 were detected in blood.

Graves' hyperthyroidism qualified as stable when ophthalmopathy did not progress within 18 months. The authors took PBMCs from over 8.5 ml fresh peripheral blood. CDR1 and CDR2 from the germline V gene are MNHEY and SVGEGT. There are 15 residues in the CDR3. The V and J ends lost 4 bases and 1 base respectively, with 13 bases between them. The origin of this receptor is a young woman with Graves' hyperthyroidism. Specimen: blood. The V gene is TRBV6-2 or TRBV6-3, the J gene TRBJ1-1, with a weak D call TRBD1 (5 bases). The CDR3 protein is CASSSPFTGNTEAFF. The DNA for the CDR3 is TGTGCCAGCAGTTCGCCATTTACAGGGAACACTGAAGCTTTCTTT.